The 8 T cell receptor beta chains given below trace back to one sample, sequenced in a study of cytomegalovirus exposure and HLA in healthy donors (TCRdb year 2017). The library was built by means of the immunoSEQ multiplex PCR assay. The multiplex PCR relied on a mix of 60 forward primers for TCR Vbeta segments and 13 reverse primers for TCR Jbeta segments. TCRdb obtained this table from immuneACCESS and retained in-frame rearrangements with V and J assigned. These tables miss some clones; where compared with another copy, unresolved V genes account for less than half of the shortfall, and the remainder is unexplained. The sample records about 180,000 clones, about three quarters of which are singletons. Approximately 1.5% of the sample goes to the ten largest clones. Sequencing used PBMCs. The receptors come from a man aged 18 to 35 in good health and CMV-seronegative.

The chain joins TRBV4-3 to TRBJ2-7; D is perhaps TRBD2 (6 bases). This CDR3 contains 13 residues. Deletions cut 4 bases from V and 2 bases from J, with 9 bases between. Looked up from germline, CDR1 is LGHNA and CDR2 is YSLEER. DNA for the CDR3: TGCGCCAGCAGCCCCCGGAGGGCCTACGAGCAGTACTTC. Its translation is CASSPRRAYEQYF.

V and J are TRBV7-6 and TRBJ2-2, with D uncertain. Germline V lookup: CDR1 SGHVS, CDR2 FNYEAQ. The CDR3 is 13 amino acids. V shed 3 bases and J shed 6 bases, with 8 bases lying between them. The CDR3 DNA reads as TGTGCCAGCAGCTTTGATATAGCCGGGGAGCTGTTTTTT. It codes for CASSFDIAGELFF.

The chain is built from TRBV7-2 and TRBJ1-3; tentative D call: TRBD1 (5 bases). The V end was cut by 2 bases, the J end by 0 bases, with 14 bases between. Germline V gives CDR1 SGHTA, CDR2 FQGNSA. The CDR3 has 17 residues. The CDR3 reads CASSLQQVLSSGNTIYF. The CDR3 DNA follows: TGTGCCAGCAGCTTACAACAGGTCCTCAGCTCTGGAAACACCATATATTTT.

The V and J genes are TRBV13 and TRBJ2-5; unclear D gene. In germline, CDR1 is PRHDT, CDR2 FYEKMQ (reference sequence). The CDR3 extends over 14 amino acids. With 0 bases removed from V and 2 bases from J, the gap between germline ends came to 7 bases. CDR3 residues: CASSLGLSQETQYF. In DNA, the CDR3 is TGTGCCAGCAGCTTAGGTCTATCACAAGAGACCCAGTACTTC.

In the case of this clone: An end of the junction differs from the germline gene, which may be a read error. The rearrangement links TRBV7-7 to TRBJ2-2, with 8 bases lining up with TRBD2. The germline gives CDR1 SSHAT, CDR2 FNYEAQ (reference sequence). The length of the CDR3 is 19 residues. CDR3 nucleotides: TGTGCTAGCAGCCCCCGGACTAGCTCCAAGAAGTGGGACACCGGGGAGCTGTTTTTT. As protein: CASSPRTSSKKWDTGELFF.

This sequence joins TRBV25-1 and TRBJ2-7; tentative D call: TRBD2 (5 bases). The CDR3 is 13 amino acids. V was pared by 7 bases and J by 2 bases, with 12 bases between. Germline V gives CDR1 MGHDK, CDR2 SYGVNS. The CDR3 spells CASIKFGTYEQYF. The CDR3 region has the DNA TGTGCCAGCATAAAGTTCGGGACCTACGAGCAGTACTTC.

J is TRBJ1-5 and V is TRBV18, with D possibly matching TRBD1 (6 bases). The ends were cut back, 2 bases at V and 0 bases at J, with 14 bases in the middle. There are 17 residues in the CDR3. In germline, CDR1 is KGHSH, CDR2 LQKENI. The CDR3 nucleotides are TGTGCCAGCTCACCATCCCAGGGGCTATATAGCAATCAGCCCCAGCATTTT. Its protein is CASSPSQGLYSNQPQHF. Drawing the rest from reference TRBV18 and TRBJ1-5, the complete variable domain is NAGVMQNPRHLVRRRGQEARLRCSPMKGHSHVYWYRQLPEEGLKFMVYLQKENIIDESGMPKERFSAEFPKEGPSILRIQQVVRGDSAAYFCASSPSQGLYSNQPQHFGDGTRLSIL.

This clone occurred a few times. At the DNA level, this CDR3 is encoded by other sequences in the same sample as well. The J gene is TRBJ2-1, the V gene TRBV7-3; 7 bases are shared with TRBD2. The ends lost 2 bases at V and 4 bases at J; junction bases unmatched: 5. CDR1 is SGHTA and CDR2 is FQGTGA in the germline V gene. This CDR3 region has 15 residues. CDR3 region: CASSLGGGGYNEQFF. Written as DNA, the CDR3 is TGTGCCAGCAGCTTAGGGGGGGGAGGGTACAATGAGCAGTTCTTC.